A single sample is the source of the 23 T cell receptor beta chains below, sequenced in a study of brain T cells in children with intractable seizures. The data were produced by immunoSEQ multiplex PCR, yet TCRdb's version contains in-frame clones alone and is incomplete. The sample lists 300,000 to 400,000 clones, about 94% occurring once. The sample's time point: blood from clinic visit 5 months post-surgery; TSC patient then seizure free. The sequencing used peripheral blood, collected roughly 5 months after surgery. The receptors were sampled from a boy under two years old with tuberous sclerosis and intractable seizures.

V and J are TRBV3-1 (or the pseudogene TRBV3-2) and TRBJ1-3, with D uncertain. The CDR3 is 15 residues long. V gave up 3 bases and J gave up 4 bases, with 13 bases separating them. In germline, CDR1 is LGHDT, CDR2 YNNKEL (reference sequence). CDR3 nucleotide sequence: TGTGCCAGCAGCCAGGGCCTCAATATAGGAAACACCATATATTTT. Protein sequence: CASSQGLNIGNTIYF.

J is TRBJ2-1 and V is TRBV9; a possible D gene is TRBD2 (6 bases). CDR1 is SGDLS, CDR2 YYNGEE, per germline. Trimming shortened V by 3 bases and J by 5 bases, and 18 bases separated the two germline ends. This CDR3 spans 16 amino acids. CDR3 DNA sequence: TGTGCCAGCAGCGACAGTGAGCGGGCGATGCACAATGAGCAGTTCTTC. It codes for CASSDSERAMHNEQFF.

The genes are TRBV13 and TRBJ1-2, with a tentative D call TRBD1 (5 bases). Germline CDR1 and CDR2: PRHDT and FYEKMQ (reference sequence). V lost 5 bases, J lost 4 bases, and 23 bases lay in between. There are 17 residues in the CDR3. This chain's CDR3 is CASSVRRGPRRSYGYTF. For the CDR3, the DNA is TGTGCCAGCAGCGTCAGGAGGGGTCCACGGCGGAGCTATGGCTACACCTTC.

The chain links TRBV13 to TRBJ1-1, with D unclear. This CDR3 is 16 amino acids long. Germline CDR1 and CDR2: PRHDT and FYEKMQ (reference sequence). Trimming took off 4 bases at V and 7 bases at J, with 22 bases between the two ends. CDR3 residues: CASSYPRRRVALEAFF. CDR3 DNA sequence: TGTGCCAGCAGCTATCCTCGGCGACGGGTGGCGCTTGAAGCTTTCTTT.

The chain's CDR3 is CASSLEIRARGPYEQYF. CDR3 nucleotides: TGTGCCAGCAGCTTAGAAATTCGGGCAAGAGGGCCCTACGAGCAGTACTTC. The V gene is TRBV7-8, the J gene TRBJ2-7; a possible D gene is TRBD2 (5 bases). The germline CDR1 and CDR2 sequences are SGHVS and FQNEAQ. The CDR3 spans 17 residues. The ends were cut back, 1 base at V and 2 bases at J, with 18 bases in the middle.

This chain links TRBV10-3 with TRBJ1-1; 9 nucleotides align to TRBD1. The germline V gene has CDR1 ENHRY and CDR2 SYGVKD. Losses at the gene ends were 1 base for V and 7 bases for J; bases not matched to a gene: 16. The CDR3 has 18 residues. CDR3 sequence: CAISEFKQGAEGDHEAFF. The CDR3 coding sequence is TGTGCCATCAGTGAGTTTAAACAGGGGGCAGAAGGGGACCATGAAGCTTTCTTT.

The gene calls are TRBV12-3 or TRBV12-4 and TRBJ1-1, with TRBD1 identical over 7 bases. CDR3 size: 12 residues. The ends lost 6 bases at V and 4 bases at J; junction bases unmatched: 2. DNA for the CDR3: TGTGCCAGCAGGACAGGGCTCACTGAAGCTTTCTTT. It codes for CASRTGLTEAFF.

The sample holds one count of this clone. This chain links TRBV7-8 with TRBJ2-5, with 12 bases fitting TRBD2. Germline CDR1 and CDR2: SGHVS and FQNEAQ. This CDR3 comprises 16 residues. The trim removed 5 bases at V and 5 bases at J, leaving 9 bases unmatched. Here the CDR3 reads CASSLGLAGTWETQYF. The DNA for the CDR3 is TGTGCCAGCAGCCTGGGACTAGCGGGTACCTGGGAGACCCAGTACTTC.

The chain combines TRBV7-8 with TRBJ1-6, with TRBD1 matching over 8 bases. The CDR3 has 14 residues. With 6 bases clipped from V and 9 bases from J, the junction kept 7 bases outside the gene matches. CDR1 SGHVS and CDR2 FQNEAQ come from the germline V gene. CDR3 bases: TGTGCCAGCAGGTGGTTGGACAGGGCTTCACCCCTCCACTTT. Translation gives CASRWLDRASPLHF.

The chain employs TRBV14 and TRBJ1-6; possible D gene TRBD1, 5 bases. Trimming left V 8 bases short and J 0 bases short, with 17 bases between. CDR1 SGHDN and CDR2 FVKESK come from the germline V gene. The CDR3 totals 17 residues. The CDR3 is CASARGGPISYNSPLHF. The CDR3 DNA follows: TGTGCCAGCGCCCGGGGGGGTCCCATCTCCTATAATTCACCCCTCCACTTT.

This clone was recorded only once. The chain joins TRBV29-1 to TRBJ1-4; 9 bases align to TRBD1. Germline values: CDR1 SQVTM, CDR2 ANQGSEA. The V segment lost 0 bases and the J segment 0 bases; nucleotides outside the gene matches: 11. The CDR3 is 19 amino acids. CDR3 nucleotides: TGCAGCGTTGAAGATCACCCCGGGACAGGGAAGGCAACTAATGAAAAACTGTTTTTT. Protein product: CSVEDHPGTGKATNEKLFF.

This clone came up once. The gene calls are TRBV4-2 and TRBJ2-1, with D possibly being TRBD1 (6 bases). There are 15 residues in the CDR3. Trimming removed 2 bases from V and 6 bases from J, with 14 bases in between. Germline CDR1 reads LGHNA; CDR2 reads YNFKEQ. CDR3 amino acids: CASSQPPGDPNEQFF. DNA of the CDR3: TGTGCCAGCAGCCAACCTCCAGGGGACCCCAATGAGCAGTTCTTC.

This chain connects TRBV5-1 to TRBJ1-2; no firm D call. Germline CDR1 and CDR2: SGHRS and YFSETQ. The CDR3 runs to 13 residues. V shed 0 bases and J shed 7 bases, with 10 bases lying between them. The DNA of the CDR3 is TGCGCCAGCAGCTTGGAGGCAAAGGGTGGCTACACCTTC. It is translated as CASSLEAKGGYTF. Supplemented by reference TRBV5-1 and TRBJ1-2, the full variable domain reads KAGVTQTPRYLIKTRGQQVTLSCSPISGHRSVSWYQQTPGQGLQFLFEYFSETQRNKGNFPGRFSGRQFSNSRSEMNVSTLELGDSALYLCASSLEAKGGYTFGSGTRLTVV.

The chain is built from TRBV4-2 and TRBJ2-1, with no clear D. The CDR3 loop spans 13 amino acids. The germline V and J ends were trimmed by 1 base and 8 bases, with 9 bases remaining between them. From germline, CDR1 is LGHNA and CDR2 YNFKEQ. CDR3: CASSQVGRDEQFF. CDR3 DNA sequence: TGTGCCAGCAGCCAAGTGGGTAGAGATGAGCAGTTCTTC.

In DNA, the CDR3 is TGTGCCAGCAGTCCCCACGGACTCAATGAAGGACTGTTTTTT. Its protein product is CASSPHGLNEGLFF. V and J are TRBV27 and TRBJ1-4; D is unresolved. This CDR3 is built from 14 residues. V was cut by 5 bases and J by 13 bases, with 20 bases left in between. The germline V gene encodes CDR1 MNHEY and CDR2 SMNVEV (reference sequence).

CDR3 sequence reads: CATSPDGTDTQYF. CDR3 bases: TGTGCCACCAGTCCTGATGGGACAGATACGCAGTATTTT. This chain joins TRBV24-1 and TRBJ2-3, with D uncertain. In germline, CDR1 is KGHDR, CDR2 SFDVKD. Deletions cut 6 bases from V and 3 bases from J, with 9 bases between. This CDR3 is 13 amino acids long.

Details on this clone: Other DNA sequences in the sample encode the same CDR3. The gene calls are TRBV27 and TRBJ2-7; D may be TRBD1 (6 bases). CDR1 MNHEY and CDR2 SMNVEV come from the germline V gene (reference sequence). CDR3 length: 13 residues. V was trimmed by 6 bases and J by 4 bases, leaving 13 bases between them. The CDR3 region has the DNA TGTGCCAGCAGCTTACAGGGATCGTACGAGCAGTACTTC. It encodes CASSLQGSYEQYF.

The chain recombines TRBV6-5 with TRBJ2-6; D gene unclear. Per the germline V gene, CDR1 is MNHEY and CDR2 is SVGAGI. V was clipped by 10 bases and J by 0 bases, with 10 bases between them. This CDR3 comprises 14 residues. CDR3 DNA sequence: TGTGCCACCCAGAAGAACTCTGGGGCCAACGTCCTGACTTTC. Protein: CATQKNSGANVLTF.

The genes are TRBV15 and TRBJ2-3; 7 nucleotides agree with TRBD2. Germline V gives CDR1 LNHNV, CDR2 YYDKDF (reference sequence). CDR3 length: 19 residues. Trimming took 5 bases from V and 2 from J; bases not matched to a gene: 19. CDR3 protein: CATSSRSGGYRSNTDTQYF. CDR3 DNA sequence: TGTGCCACCAGCTCACGATCCGGGGGGTATAGATCCAACACAGATACGCAGTATTTT. Using reference TRBV15 and TRBJ2-3 for the parts outside the CDR3, the full variable domain is DAMVIQNPRYQVTQFGKPVTLSCSQTLNHNVMYWYQQKSSQAPKLLFHYYDKDFNNEADTPDNFQSRRPNTSFCFLDIRSPGLGDTAMYLCATSSRSGGYRSNTDTQYFGPGTRLTVL.

The CDR3 DNA is TGTGCCAGCAGCCAAGTAAGCCTAGCGGGTTACAATGAGCAGTTCTTC. It specifies CASSQVSLAGYNEQFF. V gene TRBV3-1 (or the pseudogene TRBV3-2) combines with J gene TRBJ2-1; TRBD2 matches at 8 bases. Germline CDR1 reads LGHDT; CDR2 reads YNNKEL (reference sequence). This CDR3 has 16 residues. J lost 4 bases, V lost 1 base, and 6 bases had no gene match.

The chain joins TRBV27 to TRBJ2-7; 7 positions match TRBD1. Germline V gene data show CDR1 as MNHEY and CDR2 as SMNVEV (reference sequence). The CDR3 sequence is 13 residues long. The ends lost 4 bases at V and 4 bases at J; junction bases unmatched: 4. The CDR3 loop reads CASSSPRGYEQYF. The CDR3 DNA sequence: TGTGCCAGCAGTTCACCCAGGGGGTACGAGCAGTACTTC.

The chain combines TRBV5-1 with TRBJ1-1, with D uncertain. Germline V gene data show CDR1 as SGHRS and CDR2 as YFSETQ. The CDR3 is 12 amino acids. Trimming cost V 5 bases and J 1 base, with 6 bases left between them. The CDR3 region is CASRGGNTEAFF. As DNA, the CDR3 is TGCGCCAGCAGAGGAGGGAACACTGAAGCTTTCTTT. Combining the CDR3 with reference TRBV5-1 and TRBJ1-1 gives the whole variable domain KAGVTQTPRYLIKTRGQQVTLSCSPISGHRSVSWYQQTPGQGLQFLFEYFSETQRNKGNFPGRFSGRQFSNSRSEMNVSTLELGDSALYLCASRGGNTEAFFGQGTRLTVV.

The chain uses TRBV29-1 and TRBJ1-3; possible D gene TRBD1, 6 bases. The CDR3 totals 13 residues. Germline V gives CDR1 SQVTM, CDR2 ANQGSEA. The V and J ends lost 6 bases and 8 bases respectively, with 17 bases between them. The chain's CDR3 is CSVMTQGTYTIYF. The DNA for the CDR3 is TGCAGCGTAATGACCCAGGGGACATACACCATATATTTT.